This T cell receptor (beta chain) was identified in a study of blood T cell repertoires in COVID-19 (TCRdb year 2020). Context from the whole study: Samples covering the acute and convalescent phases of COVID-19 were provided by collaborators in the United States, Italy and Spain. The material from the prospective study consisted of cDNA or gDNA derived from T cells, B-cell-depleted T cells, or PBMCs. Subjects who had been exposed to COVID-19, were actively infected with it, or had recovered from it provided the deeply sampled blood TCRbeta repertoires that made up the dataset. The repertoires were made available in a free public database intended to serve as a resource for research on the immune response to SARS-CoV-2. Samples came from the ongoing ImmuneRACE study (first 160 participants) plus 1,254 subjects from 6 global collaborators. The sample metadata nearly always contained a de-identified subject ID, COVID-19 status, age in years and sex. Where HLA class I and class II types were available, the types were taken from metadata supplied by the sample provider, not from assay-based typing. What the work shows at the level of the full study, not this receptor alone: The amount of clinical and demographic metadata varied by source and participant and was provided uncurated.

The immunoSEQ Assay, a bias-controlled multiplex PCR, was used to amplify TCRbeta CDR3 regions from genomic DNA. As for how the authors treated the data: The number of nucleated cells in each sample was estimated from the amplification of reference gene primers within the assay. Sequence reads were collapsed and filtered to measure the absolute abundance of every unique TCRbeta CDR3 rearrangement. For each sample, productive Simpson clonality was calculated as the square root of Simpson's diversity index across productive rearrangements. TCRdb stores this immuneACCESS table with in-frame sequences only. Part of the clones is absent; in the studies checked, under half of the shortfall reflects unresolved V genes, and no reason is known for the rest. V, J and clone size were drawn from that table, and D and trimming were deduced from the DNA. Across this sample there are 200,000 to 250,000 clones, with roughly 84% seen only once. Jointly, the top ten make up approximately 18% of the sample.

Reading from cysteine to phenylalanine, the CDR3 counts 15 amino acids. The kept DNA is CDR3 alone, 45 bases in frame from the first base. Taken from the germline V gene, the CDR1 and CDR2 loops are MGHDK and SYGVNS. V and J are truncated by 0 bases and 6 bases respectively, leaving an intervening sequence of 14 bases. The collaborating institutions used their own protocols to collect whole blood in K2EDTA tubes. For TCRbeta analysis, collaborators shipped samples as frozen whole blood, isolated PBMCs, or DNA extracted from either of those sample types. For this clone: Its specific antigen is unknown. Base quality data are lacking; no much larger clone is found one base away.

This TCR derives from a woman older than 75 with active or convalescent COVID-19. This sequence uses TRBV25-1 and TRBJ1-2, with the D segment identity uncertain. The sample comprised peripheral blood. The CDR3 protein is CASSEYRPTEHGYTF. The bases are TGTGCCAGCAGTGAATATAGGCCCACAGAGCATGGCTACACCTTC.